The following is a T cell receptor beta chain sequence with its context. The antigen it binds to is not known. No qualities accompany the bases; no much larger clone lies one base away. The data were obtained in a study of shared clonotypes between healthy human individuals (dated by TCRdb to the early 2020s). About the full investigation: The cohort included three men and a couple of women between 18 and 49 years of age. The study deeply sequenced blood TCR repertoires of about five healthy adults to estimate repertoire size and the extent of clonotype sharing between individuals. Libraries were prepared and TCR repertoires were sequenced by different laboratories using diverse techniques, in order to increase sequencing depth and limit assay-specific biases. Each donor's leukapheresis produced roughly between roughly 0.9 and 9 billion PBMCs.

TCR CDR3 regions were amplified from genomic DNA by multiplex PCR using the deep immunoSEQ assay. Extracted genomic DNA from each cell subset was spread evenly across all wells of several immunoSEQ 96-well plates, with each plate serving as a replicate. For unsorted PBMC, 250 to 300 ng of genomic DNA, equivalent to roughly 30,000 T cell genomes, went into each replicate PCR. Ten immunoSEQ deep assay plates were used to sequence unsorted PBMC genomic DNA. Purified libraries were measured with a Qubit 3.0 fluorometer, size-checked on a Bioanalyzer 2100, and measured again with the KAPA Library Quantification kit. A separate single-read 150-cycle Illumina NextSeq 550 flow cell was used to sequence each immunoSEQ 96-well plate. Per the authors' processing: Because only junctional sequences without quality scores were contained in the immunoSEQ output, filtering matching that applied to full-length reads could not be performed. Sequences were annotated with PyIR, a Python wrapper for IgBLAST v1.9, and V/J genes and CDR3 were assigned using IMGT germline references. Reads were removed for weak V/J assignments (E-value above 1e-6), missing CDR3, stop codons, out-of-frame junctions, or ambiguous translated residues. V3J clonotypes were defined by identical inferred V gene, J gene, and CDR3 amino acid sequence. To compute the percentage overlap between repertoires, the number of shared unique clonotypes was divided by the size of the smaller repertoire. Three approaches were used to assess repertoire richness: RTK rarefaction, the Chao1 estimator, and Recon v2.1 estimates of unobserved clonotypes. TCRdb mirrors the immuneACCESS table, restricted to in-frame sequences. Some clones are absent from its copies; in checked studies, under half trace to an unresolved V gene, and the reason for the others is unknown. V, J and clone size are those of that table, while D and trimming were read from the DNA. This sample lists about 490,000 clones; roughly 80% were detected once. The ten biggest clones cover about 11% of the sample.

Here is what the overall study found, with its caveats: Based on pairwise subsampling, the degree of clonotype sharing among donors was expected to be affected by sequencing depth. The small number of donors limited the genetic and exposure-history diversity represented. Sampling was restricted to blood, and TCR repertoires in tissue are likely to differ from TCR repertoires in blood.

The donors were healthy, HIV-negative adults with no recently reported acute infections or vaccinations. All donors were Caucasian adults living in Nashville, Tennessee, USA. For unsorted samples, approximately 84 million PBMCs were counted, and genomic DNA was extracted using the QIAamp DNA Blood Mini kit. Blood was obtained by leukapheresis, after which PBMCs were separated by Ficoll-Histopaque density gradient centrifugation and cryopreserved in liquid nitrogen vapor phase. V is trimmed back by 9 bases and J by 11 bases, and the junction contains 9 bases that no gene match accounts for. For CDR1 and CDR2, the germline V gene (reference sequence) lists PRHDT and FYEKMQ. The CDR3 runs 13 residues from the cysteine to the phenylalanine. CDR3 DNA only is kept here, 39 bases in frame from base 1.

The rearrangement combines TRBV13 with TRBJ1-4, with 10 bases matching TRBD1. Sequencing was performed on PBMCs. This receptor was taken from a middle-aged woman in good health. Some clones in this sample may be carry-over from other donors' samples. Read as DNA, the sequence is TGTGCCAGTCGACAGGGGGCGAGTGGGAAACTGTTTTTT. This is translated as CASRQGASGKLFF. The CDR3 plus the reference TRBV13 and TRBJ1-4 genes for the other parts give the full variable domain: AAGVIQSPRHLIKEKRETATLKCYPIPRHDTVYWYQQGPGQDPQFLISFYEKMQSDKGSIPDRFSAQQFSDYHSELNMSSLELGDSALYFCASRQGASGKLFFGSGTQLSVL.